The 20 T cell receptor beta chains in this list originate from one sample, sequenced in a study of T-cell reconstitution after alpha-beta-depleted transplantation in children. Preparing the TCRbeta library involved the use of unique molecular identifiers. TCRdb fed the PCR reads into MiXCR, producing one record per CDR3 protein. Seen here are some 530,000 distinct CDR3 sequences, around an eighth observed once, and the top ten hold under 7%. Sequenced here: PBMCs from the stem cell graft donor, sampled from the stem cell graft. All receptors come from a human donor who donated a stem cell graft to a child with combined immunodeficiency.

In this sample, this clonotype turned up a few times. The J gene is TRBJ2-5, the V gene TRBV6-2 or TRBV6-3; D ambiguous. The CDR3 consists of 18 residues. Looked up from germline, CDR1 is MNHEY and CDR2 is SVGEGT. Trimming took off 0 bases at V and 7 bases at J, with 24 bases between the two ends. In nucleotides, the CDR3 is TGTGCCAGCAGTTACTCGGCGGACGGCACAAACCCTGCATGGACCCAGTACTTC. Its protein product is CASSYSADGTNPAWTQYF.

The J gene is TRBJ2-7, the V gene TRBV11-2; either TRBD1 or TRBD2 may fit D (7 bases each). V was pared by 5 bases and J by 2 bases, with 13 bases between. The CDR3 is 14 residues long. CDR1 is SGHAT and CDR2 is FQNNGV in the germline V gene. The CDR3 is CASSPQGTTYEQYF. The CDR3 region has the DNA TGTGCCAGCAGCCCACAGGGGACTACCTACGAGCAGTACTTC.

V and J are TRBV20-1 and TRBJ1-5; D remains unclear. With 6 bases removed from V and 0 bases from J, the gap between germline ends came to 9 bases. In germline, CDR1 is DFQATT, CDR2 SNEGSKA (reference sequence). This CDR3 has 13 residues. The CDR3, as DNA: TGCAGTGCGGGCTGGAATAGCAATCAGCCCCAGCATTTT. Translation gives CSAGWNSNQPQHF.

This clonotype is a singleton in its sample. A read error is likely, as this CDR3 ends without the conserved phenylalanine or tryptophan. In DNA, the CDR3 is TGCAGCGCCCCGAGGGGACAAAGGAGCAATGAGCAGTTCTTG. Its translation: CSAPRGQRSNEQFL. V usage is TRBV29-1 and J usage is TRBJ2-1; D may be TRBD1 (6 bases). The CDR3 has 14 residues. Trimming pared 7 bases from V and 6 bases from J, leaving 19 bases between. Germline V lookup: CDR1 SQVTM, CDR2 ANQGSEA.

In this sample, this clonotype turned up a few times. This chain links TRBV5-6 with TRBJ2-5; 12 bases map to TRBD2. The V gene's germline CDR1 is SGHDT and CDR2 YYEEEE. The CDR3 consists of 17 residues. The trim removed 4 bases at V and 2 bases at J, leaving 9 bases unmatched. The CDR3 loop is CASSQRTSGALQETQYF. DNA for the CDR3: TGTGCCAGCAGCCAACGGACTAGCGGGGCCCTACAAGAGACCCAGTACTTC.

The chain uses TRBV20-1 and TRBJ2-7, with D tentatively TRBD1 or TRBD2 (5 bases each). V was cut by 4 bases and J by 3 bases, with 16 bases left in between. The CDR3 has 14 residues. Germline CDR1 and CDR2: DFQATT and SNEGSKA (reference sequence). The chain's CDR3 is CSAMFGGANYEQYF. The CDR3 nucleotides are TGCAGTGCTATGTTTGGGGGAGCCAACTACGAGCAGTACTTC.

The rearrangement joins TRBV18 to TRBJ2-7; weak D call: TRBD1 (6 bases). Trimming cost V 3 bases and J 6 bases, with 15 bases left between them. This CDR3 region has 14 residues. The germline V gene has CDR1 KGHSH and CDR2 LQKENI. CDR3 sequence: CASSPSQGVREQYF. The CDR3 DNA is TGTGCCAGCTCACCGTCACAGGGAGTGCGCGAGCAGTACTTC.

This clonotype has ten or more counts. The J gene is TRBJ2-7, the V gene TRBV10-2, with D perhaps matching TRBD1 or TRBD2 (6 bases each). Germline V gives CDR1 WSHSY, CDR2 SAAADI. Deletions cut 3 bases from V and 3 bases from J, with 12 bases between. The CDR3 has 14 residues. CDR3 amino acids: CASSDSGAIYEQYF. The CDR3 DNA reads TGCGCCAGCAGTGATTCGGGGGCAATCTACGAGCAGTACTTC.

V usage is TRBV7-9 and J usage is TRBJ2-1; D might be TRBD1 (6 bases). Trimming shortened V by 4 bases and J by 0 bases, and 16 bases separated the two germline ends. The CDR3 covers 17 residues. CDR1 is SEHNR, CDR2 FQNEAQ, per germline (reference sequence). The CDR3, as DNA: TGTGCCAGCAGCTCCCAACTAACAGGGATCTCCTACAATGAGCAGTTCTTC. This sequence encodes CASSSQLTGISYNEQFF.

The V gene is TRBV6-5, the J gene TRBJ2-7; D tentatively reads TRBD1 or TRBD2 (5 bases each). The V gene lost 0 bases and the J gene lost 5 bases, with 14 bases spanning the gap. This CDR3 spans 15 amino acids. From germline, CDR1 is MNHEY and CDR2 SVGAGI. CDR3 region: CASSYSRGEGDEQYF. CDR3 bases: TGTGCCAGCAGTTACTCGAGAGGGGAAGGAGACGAGCAGTACTTC.

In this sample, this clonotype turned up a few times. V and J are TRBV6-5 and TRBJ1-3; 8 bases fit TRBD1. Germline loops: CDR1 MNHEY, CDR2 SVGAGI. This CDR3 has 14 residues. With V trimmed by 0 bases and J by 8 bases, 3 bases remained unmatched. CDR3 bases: TGTGCCAGCAGTTACTCCGGACAGGGCTACACCATATATTTT. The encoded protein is CASSYSGQGYTIYF.

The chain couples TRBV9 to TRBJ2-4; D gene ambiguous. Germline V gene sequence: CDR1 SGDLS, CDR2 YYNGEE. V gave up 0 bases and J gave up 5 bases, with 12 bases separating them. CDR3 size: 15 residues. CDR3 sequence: CASSVGWGGENIQYF. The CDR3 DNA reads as TGTGCCAGCAGCGTAGGGTGGGGTGGTGAAAACATTCAGTACTTC.

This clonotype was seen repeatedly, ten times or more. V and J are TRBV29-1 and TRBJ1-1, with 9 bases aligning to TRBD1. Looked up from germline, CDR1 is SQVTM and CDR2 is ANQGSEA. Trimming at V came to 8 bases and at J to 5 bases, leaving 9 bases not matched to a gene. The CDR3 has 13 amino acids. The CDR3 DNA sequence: TGCAGCTATCAACAGGGGGCAGGGACTGAAGCTTTCTTT. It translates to CSYQQGAGTEAFF. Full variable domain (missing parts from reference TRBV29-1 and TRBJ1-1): SAVISQKPSRDICQRGTSLTIQCQVDSQVTMMFWYRQQPGQSLTLIATANQGSEATYESGFVIDKFPISRPNLTFSTLTVSNMSPEDSSIYLCSYQQGAGTEAFFGQGTRLTVV.

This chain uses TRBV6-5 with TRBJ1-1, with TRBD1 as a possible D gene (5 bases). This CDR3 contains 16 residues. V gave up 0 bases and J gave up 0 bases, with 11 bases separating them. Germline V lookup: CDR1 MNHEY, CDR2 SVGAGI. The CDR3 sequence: CASSYSTALMNTEAFF. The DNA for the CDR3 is TGTGCCAGCAGTTACTCGACAGCGTTAATGAACACTGAAGCTTTCTTT.

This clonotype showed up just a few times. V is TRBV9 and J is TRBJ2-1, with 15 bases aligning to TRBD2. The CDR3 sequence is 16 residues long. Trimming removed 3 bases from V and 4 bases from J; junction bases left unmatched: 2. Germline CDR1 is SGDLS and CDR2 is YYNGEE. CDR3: CASSGGLAGGYNEQFF. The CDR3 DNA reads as TGTGCCAGCAGCGGGGGACTAGCGGGAGGATACAATGAGCAGTTCTTC. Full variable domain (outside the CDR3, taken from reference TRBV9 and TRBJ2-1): DSGVTQTPKHLITATGQRVTLRCSPRSGDLSVYWYQQSLDQGLQFLIQYYNGEERAKGNILERFSAQQFPDLHSELNLSSLELGDSALYFCASSGGLAGGYNEQFFGPGTRLTVL.

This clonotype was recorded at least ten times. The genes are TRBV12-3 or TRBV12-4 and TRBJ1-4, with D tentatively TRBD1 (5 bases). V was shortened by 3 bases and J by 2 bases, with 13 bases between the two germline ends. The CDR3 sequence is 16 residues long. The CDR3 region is CASSFWGAGTNEKLFF. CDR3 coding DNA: TGTGCCAGCAGTTTTTGGGGCGCGGGTACTAATGAAAAACTGTTTTTT.

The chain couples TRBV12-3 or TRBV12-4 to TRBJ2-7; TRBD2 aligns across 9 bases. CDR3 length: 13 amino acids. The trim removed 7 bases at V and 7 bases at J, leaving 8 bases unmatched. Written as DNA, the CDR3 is TGTGCCAGCACGGCGGGAGGGCCCTGGGAGCAGTACTTC. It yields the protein CASTAGGPWEQYF.

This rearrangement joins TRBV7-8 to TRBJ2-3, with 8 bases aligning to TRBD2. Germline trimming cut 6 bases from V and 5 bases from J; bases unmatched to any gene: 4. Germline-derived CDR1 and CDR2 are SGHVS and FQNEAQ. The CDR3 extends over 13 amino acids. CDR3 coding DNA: TGTGCCAGCAGGTCCCTAGCGGGAGATACGCAGTATTTT. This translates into CASRSLAGDTQYF.

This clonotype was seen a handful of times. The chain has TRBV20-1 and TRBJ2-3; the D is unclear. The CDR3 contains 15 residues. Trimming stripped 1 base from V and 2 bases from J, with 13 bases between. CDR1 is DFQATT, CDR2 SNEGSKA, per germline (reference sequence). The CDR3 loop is CSARVFDFHTDTQYF. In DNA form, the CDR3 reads TGCAGTGCTAGAGTTTTCGACTTCCACACAGATACGCAGTATTTT.

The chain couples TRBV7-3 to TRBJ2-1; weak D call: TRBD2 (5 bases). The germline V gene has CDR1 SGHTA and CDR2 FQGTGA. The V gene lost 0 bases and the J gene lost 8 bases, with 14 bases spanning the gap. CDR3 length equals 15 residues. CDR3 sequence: CASSLTWRPEDEQFF. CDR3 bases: TGTGCCAGCAGCTTAACCTGGAGACCGGAGGATGAGCAGTTCTTC.